This T cell receptor (beta chain) was sequenced during a study of identifying expanded T cells in peripheral blood. Method: immunoSEQ multiplex PCR; TCRdb's copy keeps in-frame clones and lacks some. The data show some 99,000 clones, 88% seen once. After removal of 5 bases from V and 2 bases from J, the junction contained 9 bases not matched to a gene. The CDR3 totals 16 residues. CDR1 is SEHNR, CDR2 FQNEAQ, per germline (reference sequence). The TCR was taken from a person aged 18-70 years in good health. This rearrangement joins TRBV7-9 to TRBJ2-3; the match to TRBD2 covers 8 bases. The sample consisted of blood. Here the CDR3 reads CASSPTGGGNTDTQYF. CDR3 nucleotide sequence: TGTGCCAGCAGCCCGACAGGCGGGGGGAACACAGATACGCAGTATTTT.